This entry features one T cell receptor (beta chain) sequence. This record belongs to a study of blood T cell repertoires in COVID-19. Original data processing: Using reference gene primer amplification, nucleated cell counts were estimated. TCRdb keeps only in-frame clones here, not all; method: immunoSEQ multiplex PCR. D and trimming come from the DNA, and the V and J calls and clone size come from that table. The table shows fewer than 150,000 clones, with about 80% occurring only once. CDR3 size: 13 residues. V was clipped by 6 bases and J by 4 bases, with 12 bases between them. Sequencing was done on a sample of peripheral blood. The clonotype originates from a woman in her 50s with acute or convalescent COVID-19. The gene calls are TRBV12-3 or TRBV12-4 and TRBJ1-1; weak D call: TRBD1 (5 bases). CDR3 residues: CASRLDRSTEAFF. As DNA, the CDR3 is TGTGCCAGCAGACTCGACAGATCCACTGAAGCTTTCTTT.